These 15 T cell receptor beta chains came from one sample sequenced in a study of blood T cell repertoires in COVID-19. This table comes from immunoSEQ multiplex PCR, and its TCRdb copy is limited to in-frame clones, with some not included. The sample includes around 200,000 clones, about four fifths of them seen just once. The source material was peripheral blood. The source is a man aged 45-65 years with active or convalescent COVID-19.

This rearrangement joins TRBV3-1 (or the pseudogene TRBV3-2) to TRBJ2-3; D might be TRBD2 (5 bases). There are 15 residues in the CDR3. V lost 4 bases to trimming and J lost 2 bases, with 13 bases between them. Germline-derived CDR1 and CDR2 are LGHDT and YNNKEL (reference sequence). CDR3 nucleotide sequence: TGTGCCAGCAGCCCGCTGGGTAGCGACACAGATACGCAGTATTTT. As protein: CASSPLGSDTDTQYF.

The chain carries TRBV5-4 and TRBJ1-1; D gene unclear. Germline values: CDR1 SGHNT, CDR2 YYREEE (reference sequence). This CDR3 is built from 15 residues. V was clipped by 2 bases and J by 0 bases, with 11 bases between them. The DNA of the CDR3 is TGTGCCAGCAGCTTTAGCGGCAGAATGAACACTGAAGCTTTCTTT. Encoded protein: CASSFSGRMNTEAFF.

The rearrangement joins TRBV5-4 to TRBJ1-1; TRBD1 is a possible D gene (6 bases). Trimming took off 4 bases at V and 3 bases at J, with 19 bases between the two ends. Germline V gene data show CDR1 as SGHNT and CDR2 as YYREEE (reference sequence). The CDR3 contains 16 residues. This CDR3 reads CASSPRGGRGDTEAFF. CDR3 nucleotide sequence: TGTGCCAGCAGCCCCCGGGGGGGGCGTGGGGACACTGAAGCTTTCTTT.

The chain couples TRBV3-1 (or the pseudogene TRBV3-2) to TRBJ2-7; D gene uncertain. V was pared by 0 bases and J by 7 bases, with 10 bases between. The CDR3 is made up of 13 amino acids. Germline lookup yields CDR1 LGHDT and CDR2 YNNKEL (reference sequence). The CDR3 spells CASSQDPSGEQYF. In nucleotides, the CDR3 is TGTGCCAGCAGCCAAGACCCCTCCGGTGAGCAGTACTTC.

This clone was counted a single time. The chain carries TRBV9 and TRBJ1-2, with 8 positions matching TRBD1. V lost 4 bases, J lost 8 bases, and 7 bases stayed unmatched. Looked up from germline, CDR1 is SGDLS and CDR2 is YYNGEE. The CDR3 is 13 amino acids. The chain's CDR3 is CASSPQGASGYTF. CDR3 coding DNA: TGTGCCAGCAGCCCTCAGGGGGCCAGCGGCTACACCTTC.

V and J are TRBV7-9 and TRBJ2-7; 10 nucleotides match TRBD2. Trimming at V came to 2 bases and at J to 4 bases, leaving 5 bases not matched to a gene. CDR1 is SEHNR, CDR2 FQNEAQ, per germline (reference sequence). CDR3 length: 15 residues. CDR3 DNA: TGTGCCAGCAGCTTAACTAGCGGGGACCGATACGAGCAGTACTTC. As protein: CASSLTSGDRYEQYF.

This clone was recorded a few times. This chain uses TRBV21-1 with TRBJ1-1; the DNA was not used to check the table's D call, TRBD1. TRBV21-1 is reported as a pseudogene. This CDR3 has 16 residues. DNA for the CDR3: TGTGCCAGCAGCAAATGGAACAGGGTACTGAACACTGAAGCTTTCTTT. It specifies CASSKWNRVLNTEAFF.

This rearrangement joins TRBV27 to TRBJ2-3; D is perhaps TRBD1 (6 bases). The germline V gene encodes CDR1 MNHEY and CDR2 SMNVEV (reference sequence). Trimming took 6 bases from V and 4 from J, leaving 17 bases between them. This CDR3 has 15 residues. The CDR3 protein is CASRVNSGAPDTQYF. The CDR3 coding sequence is TGTGCCAGCAGGGTAAATTCAGGGGCCCCAGATACGCAGTATTTT.

The chain recombines TRBV7-8 with TRBJ2-2; TRBD1 matches at 11 bases. The germline V gene encodes CDR1 SGHVS and CDR2 FQNEAQ. The CDR3 has 17 residues. Trimming took 5 bases from V and 5 from J; bases not matched to a gene: 10. The CDR3 region has the DNA TGTGCCAGCAGCCAGCTAGGACAGGGGGCGCGGACCGGGGAGCTGTTTTTT. This translates into CASSQLGQGARTGELFF.

The genes are TRBV19 and TRBJ2-1; 13 bases agree with TRBD2. With 6 bases clipped from V and 6 bases from J, the junction kept 5 bases outside the gene matches. The CDR3 consists of 15 residues. Germline V gene data show CDR1 as LNHDA and CDR2 as SQIVND (reference sequence). The CDR3 here is CASSTSGGALNEQFF. The CDR3 DNA is TGTGCCAGTAGCACTAGCGGGGGGGCCCTCAATGAGCAGTTCTTC.

The chain couples TRBV7-9 to TRBJ1-1, with D perhaps TRBD1 (6 bases). Trimming took 5 bases from V and 0 from J, leaving 13 bases between them. The germline V gene encodes CDR1 SEHNR and CDR2 FQNEAQ (reference sequence). CDR3 length: 15 amino acids. The CDR3 DNA reads TGTGCCAGCAGCCAACAGGGATCGCTGAACACTGAAGCTTTCTTT. This encodes CASSQQGSLNTEAFF.

The rearrangement joins TRBV30 to TRBJ1-1; TRBD1 is a possible D gene (5 bases). This CDR3 comprises 12 residues. V was clipped by 4 bases and J by 11 bases, with 17 bases between them. The germline CDR1 and CDR2 sequences are GTSNPN and SVGIG (reference sequence). Here the CDR3 DNA reads TGTGCCTGGATGGGGCTTCAAGATAAGGCTTTCTTT. As protein: CAWMGLQDKAFF.

The CDR3 DNA follows: TGTGCCAGCAGCACCAGACAGGGGGCGATCTACGAGCAGTACTTC. It specifies CASSTRQGAIYEQYF. The V and J genes are TRBV7-7 and TRBJ2-7; 10 bases are shared with TRBD1. Trimming took 5 bases from V and 3 from J; bases not matched to a gene: 7. CDR3 size: 15 residues. CDR1 and CDR2 (germline): SSHAT, FNYEAQ (reference sequence). Complete variable domain (other parts from reference TRBV7-7 and TRBJ2-7): GAGVSQSPRYKVTKRGQDVTLRCDPISSHATLYWYQQALGQGPEFLTYFNYEAQPDKSGLPSDRFSAERPEGSISTLTIQRTEQRDSAMYRCASSTRQGAIYEQYFGPGTRLTVT.

The chain couples TRBV19 to TRBJ2-7; TRBD1 matches 8 bases. Trimming took 9 bases from V and 8 from J; bases not matched to a gene: 15. This CDR3 contains 14 residues. Germline values: CDR1 LNHDA, CDR2 SQIVND (reference sequence). The CDR3 nucleotides are TGTGCCAGCCCTGGGGACAGGAGGTGGTTGAAGCAGTACTTC. It translates to CASPGDRRWLKQYF.

V is TRBV5-4 and J is TRBJ1-6; D is possibly TRBD1 (6 bases). V lost 4 bases to trimming and J lost 4 bases, with 15 bases between them. This CDR3 has 16 residues. Per the germline V gene, CDR1 is SGHNT and CDR2 is YYREEE (reference sequence). CDR3 loop: CASSQKGGPYNSPLHF. CDR3 nucleotide sequence: TGTGCCAGCAGCCAGAAGGGGGGGCCTTATAATTCACCCCTCCACTTT.